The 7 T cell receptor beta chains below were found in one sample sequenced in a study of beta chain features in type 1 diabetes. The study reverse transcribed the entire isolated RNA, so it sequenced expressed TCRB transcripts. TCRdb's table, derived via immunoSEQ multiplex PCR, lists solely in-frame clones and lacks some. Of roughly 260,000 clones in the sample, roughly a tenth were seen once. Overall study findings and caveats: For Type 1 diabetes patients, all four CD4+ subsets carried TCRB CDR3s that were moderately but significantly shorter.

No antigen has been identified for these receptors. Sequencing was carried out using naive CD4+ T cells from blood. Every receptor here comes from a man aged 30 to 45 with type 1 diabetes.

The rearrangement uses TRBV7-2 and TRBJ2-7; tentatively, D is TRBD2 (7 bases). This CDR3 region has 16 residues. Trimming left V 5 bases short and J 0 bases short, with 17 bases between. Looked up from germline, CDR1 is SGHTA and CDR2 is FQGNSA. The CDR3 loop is CASSLSSGGSSYEQYF. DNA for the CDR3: TGTGCCAGCAGCCTATCCTCGGGGGGCAGCTCCTACGAGCAGTACTTC.

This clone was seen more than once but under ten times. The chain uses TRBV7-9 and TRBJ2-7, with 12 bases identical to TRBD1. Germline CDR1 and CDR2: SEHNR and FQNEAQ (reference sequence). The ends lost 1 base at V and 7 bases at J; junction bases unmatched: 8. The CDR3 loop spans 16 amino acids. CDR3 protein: CASSLEPGQGAREQYF. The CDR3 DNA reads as TGTGCCAGCAGCTTAGAACCGGGACAGGGGGCGCGAGAGCAGTACTTC.

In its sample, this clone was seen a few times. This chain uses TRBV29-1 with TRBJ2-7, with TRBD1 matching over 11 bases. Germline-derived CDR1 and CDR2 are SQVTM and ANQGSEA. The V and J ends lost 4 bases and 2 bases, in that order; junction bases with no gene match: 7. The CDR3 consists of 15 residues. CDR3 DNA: TGCAGCGTTGTAGGCTTGGGACAGGGGGCCTACGAGCAGTACTTC. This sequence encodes CSVVGLGQGAYEQYF.

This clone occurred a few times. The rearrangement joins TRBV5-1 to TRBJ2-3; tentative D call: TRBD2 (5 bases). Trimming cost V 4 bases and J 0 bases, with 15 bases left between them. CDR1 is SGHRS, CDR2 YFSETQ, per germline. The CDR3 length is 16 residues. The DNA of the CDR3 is TGCGCCAGCAGCCGGGGAGAGCAACTTAGCACAGATACGCAGTATTTT. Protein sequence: CASSRGEQLSTDTQYF.

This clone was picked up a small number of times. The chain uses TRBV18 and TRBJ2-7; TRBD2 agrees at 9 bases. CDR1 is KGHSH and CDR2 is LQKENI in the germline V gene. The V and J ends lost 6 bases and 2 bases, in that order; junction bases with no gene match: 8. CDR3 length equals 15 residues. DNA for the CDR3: TGTGCCAGCTCCCCTGCGGCGGGGGGGACCTACGAGCAGTACTTC. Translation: CASSPAAGGTYEQYF.

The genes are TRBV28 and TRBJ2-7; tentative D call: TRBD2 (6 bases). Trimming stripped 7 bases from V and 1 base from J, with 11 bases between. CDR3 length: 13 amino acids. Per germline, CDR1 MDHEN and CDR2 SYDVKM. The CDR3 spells CASTRGWSYEQYF. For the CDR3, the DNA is TGTGCCAGCACGCGGGGCTGGTCCTACGAGCAGTACTTC. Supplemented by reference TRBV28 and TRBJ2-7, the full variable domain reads DVKVTQSSRYLVKRTGEKVFLECVQDMDHENMFWYRQDPGLGLRLIYFSYDVKMKEKGDIPEGYSVSREKKERFSLILESASTNQTSMYLCASTRGWSYEQYFGPGTRLTVT.

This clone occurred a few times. CDR3 sequence: CASSSRGGAGETQYF. CDR3 coding DNA: TGTGCCAGCAGCTCTAGAGGGGGCGCTGGTGAGACCCAGTACTTC. J is TRBJ2-5 and V is TRBV7-2, with 7 positions matching TRBD1. The germline V gene encodes CDR1 SGHTA and CDR2 FQGNSA. The CDR3 sequence is 15 residues long. Trimming at V came to 4 bases and at J to 5 bases, leaving 10 bases not matched to a gene. The entire variable domain, with the rest obtained from reference TRBV7-2 and TRBJ2-5, is as follows: GAGVSQSPSNKVTEKGKDVELRCDPISGHTALYWYRQSLGQGLEFLIYFQGNSAPDKSGLPSDRFSAERTGGSVSTLTIQRTQQEDSAVYLCASSSRGGAGETQYFGPGTRLLVL.